This T cell receptor beta chain stems from a study of T cell repertoires in cytomegalovirus infection. At the level of the study: The public TCR beta signatures pointed to both CMV infection and matching HLA type.

Germline CDR1 LNHDA, CDR2 SQIVND (reference sequence). The CDR3 has 18 amino acids. With V trimmed by 4 bases and J by 5 bases, 9 bases remained unmatched. MiXCR was run by TCRdb on the reads, yielding one entry per CDR3 protein. This table holds hundreds of thousands of distinct CDR3 sequences, approximately 24% found once. Study outcomes and limitations: Ex vivo responses were dominated by HLA-C-restricted CMV-specific TCR beta clonotypes. CMV carriers with the relevant HLA were identified by cumulative public TCR beta family frequency.

As for this clonotype: Its antigen is unknown.

Source material: CD8+ T cells from PBMCs. This clonotype was obtained from a human donor in good health (CMV status not recorded). Some clones in this sample may be carry-over from other donors' samples. The V and J genes are TRBV19 and TRBJ2-1; 15 positions agree with TRBD2. The DNA for the CDR3 is TGTGCCAGTAGTAGAGGACTAGCGGGGGGGCTAGTAGACAATGAGCAGTTCTTC. Its protein is CASSRGLAGGLVDNEQFF.